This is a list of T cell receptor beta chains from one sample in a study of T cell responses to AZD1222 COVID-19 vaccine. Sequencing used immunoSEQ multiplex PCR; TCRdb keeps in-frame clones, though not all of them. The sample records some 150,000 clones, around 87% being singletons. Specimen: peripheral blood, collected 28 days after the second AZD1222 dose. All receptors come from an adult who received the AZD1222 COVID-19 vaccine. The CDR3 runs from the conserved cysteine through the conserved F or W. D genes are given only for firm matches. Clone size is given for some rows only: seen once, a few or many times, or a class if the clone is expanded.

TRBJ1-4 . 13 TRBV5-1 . TGCGCCAGCTCTGAACAGAGTAATGAAAAACTGTTTTTT CASSEQSNEKLFF
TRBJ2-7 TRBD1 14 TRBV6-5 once TGTGCCAGCAGTCACAGGGGCTTCTCCTACGAGCAGTACTTC CASSHRGFSYEQYF
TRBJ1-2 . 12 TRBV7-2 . TGTGCCAGGGGCGGACAGAACTATGGCTACACCTTC CARGGQNYGYTF
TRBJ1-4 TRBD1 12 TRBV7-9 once TGTGCCAGCGGACAGGGGGAAGAAAAACTGTTTTTT CASGQGEEKLFF
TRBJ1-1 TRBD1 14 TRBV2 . TGTGCCAGCAATGCCGGGACAGGGAACACTGAAGCTTTCTTT CASNAGTGNTEAFF
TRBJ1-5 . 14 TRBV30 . TGTGCCTGGAGTGTACCGCCGTTTAATCAGCCCCAGCATTTT CAWSVPPFNQPQHF
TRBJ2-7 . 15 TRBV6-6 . TGTGCCAGCAGTTACAAACAGGGCACATCCTACGAGCAGTACTTC CASSYKQGTSYEQYF
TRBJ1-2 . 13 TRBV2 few TGTGCCAGCAGTACTACAGGTTTGGAAGGCTACACCTTC CASSTTGLEGYTF
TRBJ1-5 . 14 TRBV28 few TGTGCCAGCAGTCCAACAGGGTCTAATCAGCCCCAGCATTTT CASSPTGSNQPQHF
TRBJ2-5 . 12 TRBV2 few TGTGCCAGCAGTGGCAGCCAAGAGACCCAGTACTTC CASSGSQETQYF
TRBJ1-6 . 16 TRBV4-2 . TGTGCCAGCAGCCAAAATTGGGACCGAGGTCATTCACCCCTCCACTTT CASSQNWDRGHSPLHF
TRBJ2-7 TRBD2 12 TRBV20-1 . TGCAGTGCTAGTGGGGGGGCCTACGAGCAGTACTTC CSASGGAYEQYF
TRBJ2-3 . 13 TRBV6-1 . TGTGCCAGCAGTGAAAAGGTCCTGGATACGCAGTATTTT CASSEKVLDTQYF
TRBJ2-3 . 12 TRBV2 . TGTGCCAGCAGTGACAGGGCCGATACGCAGTATTTT CASSDRADTQYF
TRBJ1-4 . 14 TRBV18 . TGTGCCAGCTCACCGATGTTAGAGCCGGAAAAACTGTTTTTT CASSPMLEPEKLFF
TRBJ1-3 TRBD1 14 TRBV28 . TGTGCCGGCGCTACAGGGGGCTCTGGAAACACCATATATTTT CAGATGGSGNTIYF
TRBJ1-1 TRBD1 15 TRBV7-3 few TGTGCCAGCAGCCTGACAGGGACCATAAACACTGAAGCTTTCTTT CASSLTGTINTEAFF
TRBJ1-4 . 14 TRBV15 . TGTGCCACCAGCAGAGGGGGTGTAGGTGAAAAACTGTTTTTT CATSRGGVGEKLFF
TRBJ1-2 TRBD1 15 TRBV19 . TGTGCCAGTAGTCCCCGGACAGGGGGCGCCTATGGCTACACCTTC CASSPRTGGAYGYTF
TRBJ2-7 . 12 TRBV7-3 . TGTGCCAGCAGCAGTAATACCTACGAGCAGTACTTC CASSSNTYEQYF
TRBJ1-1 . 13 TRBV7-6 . TGTGCCAGCAGCCGTCAGGAGAACACTGAAGCTTTCTTT CASSRQENTEAFF
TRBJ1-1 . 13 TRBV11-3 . TGTGCCAGCAGCACAGAACGGAACACTGAAGCTTTCTTT CASSTERNTEAFF
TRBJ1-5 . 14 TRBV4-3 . TGCGCCAGCAGCCAAGGAGGACTCGATCAGCCCCAGCATTTT CASSQGGLDQPQHF
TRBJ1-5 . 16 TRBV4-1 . TGCGCCAGCAGCCCCCTAGGCACACGATCCAATCAGCCCCAGCATTTT CASSPLGTRSNQPQHF
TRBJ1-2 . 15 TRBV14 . TGTGCCAGCAGCCGGGGGGGACGGGTGAACTATGGCTACACCTTC CASSRGGRVNYGYTF
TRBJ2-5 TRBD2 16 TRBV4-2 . TGTGCCAGCAGCCCCAGACTAGCGGGGGGGGAGGAGACCCAGTACTTC CASSPRLAGGEETQYF
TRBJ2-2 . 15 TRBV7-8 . TGTGCCAGCAGCTTAAGACGGGGGAACACCGGGGAGCTGTTTTTT CASSLRRGNTGELFF